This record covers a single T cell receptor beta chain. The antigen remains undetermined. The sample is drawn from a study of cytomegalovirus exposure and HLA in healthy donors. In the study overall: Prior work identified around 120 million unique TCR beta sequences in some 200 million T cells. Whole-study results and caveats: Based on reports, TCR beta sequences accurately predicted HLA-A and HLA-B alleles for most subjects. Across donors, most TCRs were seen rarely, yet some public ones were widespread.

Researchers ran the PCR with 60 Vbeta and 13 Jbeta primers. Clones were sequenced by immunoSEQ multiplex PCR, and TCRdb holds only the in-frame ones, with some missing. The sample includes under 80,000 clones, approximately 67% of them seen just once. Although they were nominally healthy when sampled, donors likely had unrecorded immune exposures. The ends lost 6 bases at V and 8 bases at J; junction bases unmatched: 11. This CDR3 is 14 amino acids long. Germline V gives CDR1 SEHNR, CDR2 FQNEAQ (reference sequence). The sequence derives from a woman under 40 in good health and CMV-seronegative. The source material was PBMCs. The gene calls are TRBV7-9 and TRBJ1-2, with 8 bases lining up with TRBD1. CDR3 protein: CASRPGQGAWGYTF. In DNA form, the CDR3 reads TGTGCCAGCAGGCCTGGACAGGGAGCTTGGGGCTACACCTTC.